This record concerns one T cell receptor (beta chain) sequence. Per the germline V gene, CDR1 is SGHVS and CDR2 is FNYEAQ. V dropped 5 bases and J dropped 2; count of bases not matched to a gene: 8. The CDR3 is 17 amino acids. The source of the sample is a study of blood T cell repertoires in COVID-19. Study background: Spain, Italy and the United States supplied samples that represented acute and convalescent COVID-19. Sources were T cells, B-cell-depleted T cells, or PBMCs; the material itself was cDNA or gDNA.

Per the original data handling: Cell counts per sample came from amplifying reference gene primers. Clones were read by immunoSEQ multiplex PCR, and TCRdb kept only the in-frame ones, dropping some. That table is the source of V, J and clone size, and D and trimming were worked out from the DNA. The table has about 16,000 clones, around 80% seen once. This receptor was obtained from a man aged 60 to 75 with acute or convalescent COVID-19. Sequenced input: peripheral blood. The chain links TRBV7-6 to TRBJ2-5, with TRBD2 matching over 13 bases. CDR3 sequence reads: CASSKTSGGVGQETQYF. DNA of the CDR3: TGTGCCAGCAGCAAAACTAGCGGGGGGGTAGGACAAGAGACCCAGTACTTC.